These T cell receptor beta chains were read from a single sample in a study of blood T cell repertoires in COVID-19. Profiled with immunoSEQ multiplex PCR; TCRdb holds only in-frame clones, not every one. Altogether about 25,000 clones are present, around nine tenths being singletons, with the ten largest covering around 4.7%. Sequencing was carried out using peripheral blood. These receptors were obtained from a man between 65 and 85 years old with active COVID-19. CDR3s include the opening cysteine and the closing phenylalanine or tryptophan. Fields, in order: V gene, clone size, D gene, J gene, CDR3 length, CDR3 DNA, CDR3 protein. The D gene is left open where the match is weak. Where a row states a size, it is once, few, many or the class of an expanded clone; other rows omit it.

TRBV6-2/TRBV6-3	-	TRBD2	TRBJ2-3	18	TGTGCCAGCAGTTATGCGGCTAGCGGGGGGCCGAGCACAGATACGCAGTATTTT	CASSYAASGGPSTDTQYF
TRBV4-2	-	-	TRBJ1-6	16	TGTGCCAGCAGCCAAGATGTAGTATCGAATAATTCACCCCTCCACTTT	CASSQDVVSNNSPLHF
TRBV14	-	-	TRBJ2-1	13	TGTGCCAGCAGCCGCCCCTCGGACAATGAGCGGTTCTTC	CASSRPSDNERFF
TRBV15	few	-	TRBJ2-6	16	TGTGCCACCAGCAGGGCTACAGGGACCGGGGCCAACGTCCTGACTTTC	CATSRATGTGANVLTF
TRBV11-1	-	TRBD1	TRBJ1-4	14	TGTGCCAGCAGCCACGACAGGGAGGATGAAAAACTGTTTTTT	CASSHDREDEKLFF
TRBV5-1	-	TRBD1	TRBJ2-2	17	TGCGCCAGCAGCCACCTGACAGGGCGCTTGAACACCGGGGAGCTGTTTTTT	CASSHLTGRLNTGELFF
TRBV4-3	-	-	TRBJ2-1	15	TGCGCCAGCAGCCAAGTCTCCGGGGGTGACAATGAGCAGTTCTTC	CASSQVSGGDNEQFF
TRBV2	-	TRBD1	TRBJ2-7	18	TGTGCCAGCAGTATCCGCACCAGATTAACAGGGGTTACCTACGAGCAGTACTTC	CASSIRTRLTGVTYEQYF
TRBV11-2	-	TRBD2	TRBJ2-5	18	TGTGCCAGCAGCTTGGGGGTGACTAGCGGGTCTAACGGGGAGACCCAGTACTTC	CASSLGVTSGSNGETQYF
TRBV7-2	-	TRBD1	TRBJ1-1	16	TGTGCCAGCAGCACCTCCGGGACAGGGATGAACACTGAAGCTTTCTTT	CASSTSGTGMNTEAFF
TRBV9	-	-	TRBJ1-1	14	TGTGCCAGCAGCGCCACAGGCCAGAACACTGAAGCTTTCTTT	CASSATGQNTEAFF
TRBV10-3	-	TRBD2	TRBJ2-7	15	TGTGCCATCGGCACTAGCGGGGGCTACTCCTACGAGCAGTACTTC	CAIGTSGGYSYEQYF
TRBV24-1	-	-	TRBJ1-5	14	TGTGCCACCCACCTTCAGGGCGGCAATCAGCCCCAGCATTTT	CATHLQGGNQPQHF
TRBV3-1/TRBV3-2	once	-	TRBJ2-5	17	TGTGCCAGCAGCCAAGAGCGTCAGGGCCGCCTTATCGAGACCCAGTACTTC	CASSQERQGRLIETQYF
TRBV18	-	-	TRBJ2-1	12	TGTGCCAGCTCACCAGGTACGAGTTTGCAGTTCTTC	CASSPGTSLQFF
TRBV7-2	-	TRBD2	TRBJ2-7	16	TGTGCCAGCAGCTTGGGACTAGCGGGGAGCTCCTACGAGCAGTACTTC	CASSLGLAGSSYEQYF
TRBV6-6	-	-	TRBJ1-1	14	TGTGCCAGCAGTTACGTCAGGGGTAACACTGAAGCTTTCTTT	CASSYVRGNTEAFF
TRBV18	-	-	TRBJ1-6	16	TGTGCCAGCTCACTAAGAACAGTAGACGGGGGGTCACCCCTCCACTTT	CASSLRTVDGGSPLHF
TRBV19	-	TRBD1	TRBJ1-5	15	TGTGCCAGTAGTGCAGGGGGCAGGGGTAGGCAGCCCCAGCATTTT	CASSAGGRGRQPQHF
TRBV7-2	-	TRBD1	TRBJ2-1	16	TGTGCCAGCAGCATGAATCCAGGGGGAATAGGCAATGAGCAGTTCTTC	CASSMNPGGIGNEQFF
TRBV5-4	-	-	TRBJ1-1	16	TGTGCCAGCAGCTTGGAAGTCACCGGTATGAACACTGAAGCTTTCTTT	CASSLEVTGMNTEAFF
TRBV30	-	-	TRBJ1-2	18	TGTGCCTGGAGTGCATCGGGACAAACGAATTTAGCTAACTATGGCTACACCTTC	CAWSASGQTNLANYGYTF
TRBV7-3	-	-	TRBJ1-1	16	TGTGCCAGCAGCTCCTTGGGAGGGGGGGTGGACACTGAAGCTTTCTTT	CASSSLGGGVDTEAFF
TRBV3-1/TRBV3-2	-	TRBD2	TRBJ2-7	15	TGTGCCAGCAGCCTTTTCTCGGGGGGGCTGTTCGAGCAGTACTTC	CASSLFSGGLFEQYF
TRBV3-1/TRBV3-2	once	TRBD1	TRBJ1-5	19	TGTGCCAGCAGCAAGGCCACCGGGTCAGGGGGTTATAGCAATCAGCCCCAGCATTTT	CASSKATGSGGYSNQPQHF
TRBV6-5	once	-	TRBJ2-1	14	TGTGCCAGCAGGGCGGGGTGCTCCTACAATGAGCAGTTCTTC	CASRAGCSYNEQFF
TRBV7-7	-	-	TRBJ1-1	12	TGTGCTAGCAGCTTAGCGAGCACTGAAGCTTTCTTT	CASSLASTEAFF
TRBV7-2	-	-	TRBJ2-7	14	TGTGCCAGCAGCTTAGGGTTTAGCTCCTACGAGCAGTACTTC	CASSLGFSSYEQYF
TRBV12-3/TRBV12-4	-	-	TRBJ1-1	12	TGTGCCAGCAGTTTAAGGAGGACTGAAGCTTTCTTT	CASSLRRTEAFF
TRBV30	-	TRBD1	TRBJ2-3	21	TGTGCCGGGAAGAGGGACAGGGGGATCCTGGGAGTTAATTACCTCACAGATACGCAGTATTTT	CAGKRDRGILGVNYLTDTQYF
TRBV7-6	-	-	TRBJ2-5	16	TGTGCCAGCAGCTCTTCCCATTATCCGGGAAAAGAGACCCAGTACTTC	CASSSSHYPGKETQYF